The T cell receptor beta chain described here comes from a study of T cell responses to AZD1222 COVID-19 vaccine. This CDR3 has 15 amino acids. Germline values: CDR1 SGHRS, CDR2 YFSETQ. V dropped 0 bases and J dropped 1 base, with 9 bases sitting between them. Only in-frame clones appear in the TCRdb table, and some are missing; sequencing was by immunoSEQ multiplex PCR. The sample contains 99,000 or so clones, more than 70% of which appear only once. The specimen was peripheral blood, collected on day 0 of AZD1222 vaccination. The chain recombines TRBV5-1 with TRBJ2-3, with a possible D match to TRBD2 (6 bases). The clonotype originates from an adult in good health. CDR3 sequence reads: CASSLAGVGTDTQYF. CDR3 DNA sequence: TGCGCCAGCAGCTTGGCGGGAGTGGGCACAGATACGCAGTATTTT.